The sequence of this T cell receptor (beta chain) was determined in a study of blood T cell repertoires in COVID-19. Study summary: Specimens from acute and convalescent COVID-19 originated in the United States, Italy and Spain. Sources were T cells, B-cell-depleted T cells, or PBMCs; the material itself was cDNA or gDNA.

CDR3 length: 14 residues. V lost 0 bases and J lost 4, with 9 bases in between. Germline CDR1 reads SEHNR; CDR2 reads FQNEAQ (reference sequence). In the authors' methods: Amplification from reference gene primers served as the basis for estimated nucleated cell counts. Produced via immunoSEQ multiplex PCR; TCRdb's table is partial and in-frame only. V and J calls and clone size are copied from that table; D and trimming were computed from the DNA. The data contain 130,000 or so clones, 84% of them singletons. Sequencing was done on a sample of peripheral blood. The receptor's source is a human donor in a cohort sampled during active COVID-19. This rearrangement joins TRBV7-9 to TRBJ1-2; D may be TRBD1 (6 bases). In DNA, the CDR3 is TGTGCCAGCAGCTTAGCGCAGGGGACCTATGGCTACACCTTC. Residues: CASSLAQGTYGYTF.